This TCR beta chain originates from a study of blood T cell repertoires in COVID-19 (dated by TCRdb to the early 2020s). Study-level background: Samples from collaborators originated in the United States, Italy and Spain and spanned both the acute and convalescent phases of COVID-19. The repertoires were released in a freely available public database intended as a resource for research on the immune response to SARS-CoV-2. A de-identified subject ID, COVID-19 status, age in years and sex were almost always included in the sample metadata. The samples were drawn from two sources: the first 160 participants of the ongoing ImmuneRACE study, and some 1,300 subjects contributed by 6 global collaborators. Where HLA class I and class II types were available, the types were taken from metadata supplied by the sample provider, not from assay-based typing. The prospective study material was composed of cDNA or gDNA derived from T cells, B-cell-depleted T cells, or PBMCs. Subjects who had been exposed to COVID-19, were actively infected with it, or had recovered from it provided the deeply sampled blood TCRbeta repertoires that made up the dataset.

Participants in the prospective study were aged roughly 18 to 89 years, lived in 20 to 30 United States geographic areas, and enrolled through a virtual design. To assign participants to cohorts, the prospective study relied on clinical history that participants themselves reported in a screening survey and a study questionnaire. For ImmuneRACE Cohort 3, a participant was defined as recovered based on two consecutive negative NP/OP PCR tests, clearance by a healthcare professional, or resolution of symptoms. In the prospective study, mobile phlebotomists collected whole blood, serum and a nasopharyngeal or oropharyngeal swab from each participant. Additional blood draws and questionnaires over an approximately two-month period could optionally be provided by prospective study participants. Before DNA extraction, blood samples from the prospective study were shipped at room temperature or frozen.

In the germline V gene (reference sequence), CDR1 corresponds to SGHNT and CDR2 to YYREEE. Trimming leaves V shorter by 2 bases and J shorter by 1 base, with the junction holding 4 bases beyond the gene matches. The CDR3 runs 16 residues from the cysteine to the phenylalanine. Of the read, only the CDR3 DNA is kept; its 48 bases are in frame from base 1. Study-wide conclusions, independent of this receptor: Clinical and demographic metadata were provided uncurated, with the amount varying by source and participant.

TCRbeta CDR3 regions were amplified from genomic DNA by means of the immunoSEQ Assay, a bias-controlled multiplex PCR. On the study's bioinformatics: The number of nucleated cells in each sample was estimated from the amplification of reference gene primers within the assay. To quantify the absolute abundance of each unique TCRbeta CDR3 rearrangement, sequence reads were collapsed and filtered. For each sample, productive Simpson clonality was calculated by taking the square root of Simpson's diversity index across productive rearrangements. The immuneACCESS repertoire file appears here via TCRdb, limited to in-frame rearrangements. These files lack a portion of the clones; in checked studies, under half of the deficit traces to unresolved V genes, and the cause of the others is not known. Clonal size and the V and J genes are those of that table, whereas D and trimming came from the DNA. The sample table shows approximately 210,000 clones, and 82% are seen once. 15% of the sample comes from the top ten.

Turning to this clone: Its antigen has not been determined. Qualities for individual bases were not recorded, and no much larger clone is one base off.

The rearrangement joined TRBV5-4 to TRBJ2-2, and 8 junction bases match TRBD2. This clonotype originated in a man between 35 and 55 years old who had recovered from COVID-19. The sequencing input was PBMCs or T cells enriched from blood (not recorded which). The CDR3 amino acid sequence is: CASSFGLAQNTGELFF. The sequenced DNA: TGTGCCAGCAGCTTCGGACTAGCTCAGAACACCGGGGAGCTGTTTTTT. The variable domain in full, with residues beyond the CDR3 obtained from the reference TRBV5-4 and TRBJ2-2 genes, is ETGVTQSPTHLIKTRGQQVTLRCSSQSGHNTVSWYQQALGQGPQFIFQYYREEENGRGNFPPRFSGLQFPNYSSELNVNALELDDSALYLCASSFGLAQNTGELFFGEGSRLTVL.